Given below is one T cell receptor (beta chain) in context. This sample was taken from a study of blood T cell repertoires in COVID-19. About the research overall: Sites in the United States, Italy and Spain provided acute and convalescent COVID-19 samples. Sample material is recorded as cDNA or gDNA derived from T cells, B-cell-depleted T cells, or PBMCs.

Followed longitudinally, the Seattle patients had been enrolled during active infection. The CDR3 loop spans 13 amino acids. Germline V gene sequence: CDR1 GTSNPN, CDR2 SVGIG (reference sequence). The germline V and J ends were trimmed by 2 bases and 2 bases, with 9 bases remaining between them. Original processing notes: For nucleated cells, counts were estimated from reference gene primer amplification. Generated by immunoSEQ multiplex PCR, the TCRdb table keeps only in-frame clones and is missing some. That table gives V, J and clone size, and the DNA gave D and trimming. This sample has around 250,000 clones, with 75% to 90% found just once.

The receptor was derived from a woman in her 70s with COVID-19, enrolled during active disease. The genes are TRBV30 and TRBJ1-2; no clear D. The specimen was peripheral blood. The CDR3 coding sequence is TGTGCCTGGAGTCCCAACTCCAACTATGGCTACACCTTC. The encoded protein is CAWSPNSNYGYTF.